Listed below are T cell receptor beta chains from one sample, sequenced in a study of graft-versus-host responses after intestinal transplantation. Some clones are missing from TCRdb's copy, which holds only in-frame ones; the method was immunoSEQ multiplex PCR. Of about 97,000 clones in the sample, 80% to 95% were seen once. Sequenced here: PBMCs, sampled about 450 days after intestinal transplant. The source is a human patient who received an intestinal transplant, so some T cells may come from the graft donor. Both conserved end residues are trimmed from each CDR3.

j_call cdr3_length v_call cdr3_aa
TRBJ1-6 10 TRBV10-1 ASSDPASPLH
TRBJ2-1 13 TRBV15 ATSRTSGGADEQF
TRBJ2-4 13 TRBV2 ASAEDPLAKNIQY
TRBJ2-7 12 TRBV11-2 ASSFGTASYEQY
TRBJ2-7 12 TRBV9 ASSVNTGYGEQY
TRBJ2-3 10 TRBV6-1 ASRGGTDTQY
TRBJ2-7 9 TRBV7-2 ASSVAVEQY
TRBJ1-2 13 TRBV7-3 ASSLAPGDPLGYT
TRBJ2-7 12 TRBV5-1 ASSLRWGFDEQY
TRBJ2-5 12 TRBV5-5 ASRYTTGRETQY
TRBJ1-1 11 TRBV19 ASTFGGAPEAF
TRBJ2-1 14 TRBV7-3 ASSPRAGAVYNEQF
TRBJ1-2 12 TRBV5-4 ASKKQGSSYGYT
TRBJ1-2 12 TRBV5-6 ASSPGRDDYGYT
TRBJ2-7 13 TRBV5-1 ASSSGLAGGHVQY
TRBJ2-5 12 TRBV6-5 ASSYSYSEETQY
TRBJ1-4 14 TRBV6-6 ASSPHDSSTNEKLF
TRBJ2-2 12 TRBV7-8 ASSRGQSTGELF
TRBJ1-2 14 TRBV7-2 ASSRQIGTGSWGYT
TRBJ2-1 9 TRBV7-9 ASSRWGEQF
TRBJ1-2 9 TRBV20-1 SAFSDYGYT
TRBJ2-2 16 TRBV19 ASTKQFWGIPNTGELF
TRBJ1-3 14 TRBV13 ASSSRTAGGGNTIY
TRBJ1-1 12 TRBV7-3 ASSLQGMNTEAF
TRBJ1-2 12 TRBV2 ASRDSGSVNGYT
TRBJ1-1 11 TRBV11-3 ASSQQENTEAF
TRBJ1-6 13 TRBV9 ASSVGGRPDSPLH
TRBJ2-3 12 TRBV25-1 ASSGSRLTGVKY
TRBJ1-4 13 TRBV27 ASSPGQGGNEKLF
TRBJ2-3 13 TRBV6-1 ASRPSGGAGDTQY
TRBJ2-5 11 TRBV10-3 AISGDRQETQY
TRBJ1-3 15 TRBV5-6 ASSLFAPTGIGNTIY
TRBJ2-7 12 TRBV12-5 ASGLVQGGYEQY
TRBJ2-3 13 TRBV10-1 ASSEIGGSTDTQY
TRBJ2-5 13 TRBV25-1 ASSIHRGLGETQY
TRBJ1-2 11 TRBV4-1 ASSLRDRDGYT
- 11 TRBV6-5 ASSRDLSYEQY
TRBJ2-5 11 TRBV2 ASWEGTSGSQY
TRBJ2-7 17 TRBV4-1 ASSQEPPQQGRGSYEQY
TRBJ1-1 13 TRBV10-3 AISGSGGPITEAF
TRBJ2-6 12 TRBV29-1 SVVTGVGANVLT
TRBJ1-2 13 TRBV25-1 ASSEGVGDSYGYT
TRBJ1-2 12 TRBV5-1 ASSFPNRDYGYT
TRBJ2-7 10 TRBV10-2 ASGMGGIEQY
TRBJ2-5 14 TRBV5-6 ASSLPALVARETQY
TRBJ2-2 14 TRBV6-5 ASSYGGGRNTGELF
TRBJ2-5 13 TRBV5-8 ASSLGPDRGETQY
TRBJ2-6 14 TRBV5-1 ASSPTILSGANVLT
TRBJ2-7 10 TRBV5-4 ASSGNRDEQY
TRBJ2-6 14 TRBV5-6 ASSLSRLSGANVLT
TRBJ2-5 14 TRBV11-2 ASSLGPADQEDTQY
TRBJ1-4 10 TRBV5-8 ASSEDGLKLF
TRBJ2-1 11 TRBV5-5 ASSWTSGDEQF
TRBJ2-7 14 TRBV6-5 ASSYSSDRGSYEQY
TRBJ1-4 13 TRBV7-9 ASSREPTGLEKLF
TRBJ2-7 12 TRBV5-6 ASSSGLPNYEQY
TRBJ2-2 14 TRBV7-3 ASSPGGQGVTGELF